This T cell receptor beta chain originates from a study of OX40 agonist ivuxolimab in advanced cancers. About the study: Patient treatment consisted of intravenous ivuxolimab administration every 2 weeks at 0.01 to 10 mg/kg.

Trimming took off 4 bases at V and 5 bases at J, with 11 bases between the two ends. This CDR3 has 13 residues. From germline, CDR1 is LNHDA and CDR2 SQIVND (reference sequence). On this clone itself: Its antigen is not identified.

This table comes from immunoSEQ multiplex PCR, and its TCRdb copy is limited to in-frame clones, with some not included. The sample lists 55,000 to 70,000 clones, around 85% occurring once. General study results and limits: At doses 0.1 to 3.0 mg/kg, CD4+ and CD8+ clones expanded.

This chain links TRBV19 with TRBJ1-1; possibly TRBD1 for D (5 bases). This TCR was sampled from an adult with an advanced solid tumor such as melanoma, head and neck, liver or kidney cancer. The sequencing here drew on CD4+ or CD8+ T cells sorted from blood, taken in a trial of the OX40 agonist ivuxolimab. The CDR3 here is CASSTQGVTEAFF. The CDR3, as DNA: TGTGCCAGTAGTACCCAGGGAGTGACTGAAGCTTTCTTT. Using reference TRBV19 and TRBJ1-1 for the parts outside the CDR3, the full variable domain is DGGITQSPKYLFRKEGQNVTLSCEQNLNHDAMYWYRQDPGQGLRLIYYSQIVNDFQKGDIAEGYSVSREKKESFPLTVTSAQKNPTAFYLCASSTQGVTEAFFGQGTRLTVV.